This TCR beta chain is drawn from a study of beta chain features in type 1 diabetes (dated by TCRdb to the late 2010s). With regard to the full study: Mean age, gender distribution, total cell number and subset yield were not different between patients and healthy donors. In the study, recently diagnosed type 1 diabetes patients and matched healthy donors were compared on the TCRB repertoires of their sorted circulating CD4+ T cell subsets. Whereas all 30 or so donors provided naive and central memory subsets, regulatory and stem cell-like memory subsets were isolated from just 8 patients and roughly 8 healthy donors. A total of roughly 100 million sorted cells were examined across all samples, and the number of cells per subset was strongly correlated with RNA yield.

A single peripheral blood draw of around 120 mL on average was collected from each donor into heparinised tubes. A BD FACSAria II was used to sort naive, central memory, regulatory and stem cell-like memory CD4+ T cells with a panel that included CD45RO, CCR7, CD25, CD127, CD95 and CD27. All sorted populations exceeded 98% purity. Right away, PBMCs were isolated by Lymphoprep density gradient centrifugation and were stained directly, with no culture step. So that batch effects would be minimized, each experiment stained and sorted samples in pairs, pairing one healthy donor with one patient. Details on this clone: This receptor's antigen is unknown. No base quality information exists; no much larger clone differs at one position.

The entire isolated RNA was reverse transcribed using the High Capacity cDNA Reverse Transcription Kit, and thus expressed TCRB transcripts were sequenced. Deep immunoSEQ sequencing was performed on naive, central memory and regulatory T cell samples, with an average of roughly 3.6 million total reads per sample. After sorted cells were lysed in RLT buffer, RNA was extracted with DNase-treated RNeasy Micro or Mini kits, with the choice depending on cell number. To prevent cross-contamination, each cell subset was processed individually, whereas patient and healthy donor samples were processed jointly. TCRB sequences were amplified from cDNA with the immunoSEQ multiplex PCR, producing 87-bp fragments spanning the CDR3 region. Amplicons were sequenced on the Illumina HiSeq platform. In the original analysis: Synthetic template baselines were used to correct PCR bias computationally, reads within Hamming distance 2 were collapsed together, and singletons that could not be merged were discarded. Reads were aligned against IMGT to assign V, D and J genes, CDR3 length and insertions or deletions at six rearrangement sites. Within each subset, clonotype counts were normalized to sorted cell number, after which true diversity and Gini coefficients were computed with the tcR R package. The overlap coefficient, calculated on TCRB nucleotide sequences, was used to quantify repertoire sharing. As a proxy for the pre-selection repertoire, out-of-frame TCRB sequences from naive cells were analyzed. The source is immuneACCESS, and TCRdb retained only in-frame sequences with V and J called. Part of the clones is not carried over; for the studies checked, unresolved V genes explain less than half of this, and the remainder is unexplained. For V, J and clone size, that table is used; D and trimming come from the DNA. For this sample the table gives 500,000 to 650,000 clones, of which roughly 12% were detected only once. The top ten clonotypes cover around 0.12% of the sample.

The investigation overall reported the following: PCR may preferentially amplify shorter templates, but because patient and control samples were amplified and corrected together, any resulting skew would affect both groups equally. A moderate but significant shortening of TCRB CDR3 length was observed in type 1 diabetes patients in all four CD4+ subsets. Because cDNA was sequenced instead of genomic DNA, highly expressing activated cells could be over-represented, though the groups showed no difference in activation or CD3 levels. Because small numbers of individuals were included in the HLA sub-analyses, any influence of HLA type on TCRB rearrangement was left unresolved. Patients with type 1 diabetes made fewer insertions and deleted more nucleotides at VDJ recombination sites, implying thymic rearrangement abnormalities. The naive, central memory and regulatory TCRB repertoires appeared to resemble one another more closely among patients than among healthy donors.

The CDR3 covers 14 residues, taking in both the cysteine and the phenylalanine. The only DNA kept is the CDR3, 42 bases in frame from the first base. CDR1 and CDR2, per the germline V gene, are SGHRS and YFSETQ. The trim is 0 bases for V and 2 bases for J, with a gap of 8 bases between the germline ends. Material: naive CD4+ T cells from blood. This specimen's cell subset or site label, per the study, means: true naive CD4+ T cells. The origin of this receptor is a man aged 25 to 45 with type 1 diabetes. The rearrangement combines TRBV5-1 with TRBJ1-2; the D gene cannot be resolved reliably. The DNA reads TGCGCCAGCAGCTTGGACGTCAGGAACTATGGCTACACCTTC. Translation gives CASSLDVRNYGYTF.